The 23 T cell receptor beta chains below were found in one sample sequenced in a study of cytomegalovirus exposure and HLA in healthy donors. Primers: 60 Vbeta forward and 13 Jbeta reverse. Profiled with immunoSEQ multiplex PCR; TCRdb holds only in-frame clones, not every one. The table has about 96,000 clones, 65% to 75% seen once. The specimen was PBMCs. The receptors here all came from a female donor in good health and CMV-seropositive.

The chain couples TRBV28 to TRBJ1-5; unclear D gene. CDR3 length: 12 residues. V was pared by 4 bases and J by 5 bases, with 6 bases between. CDR1 and CDR2 from the germline V gene are MDHEN and SYDVKM. This CDR3 is CASSYKYQPQHF. The DNA of the CDR3 is TGTGCCAGCAGTTACAAATATCAGCCCCAGCATTTT.

This clone was counted a few times. The chain recombines TRBV28 with TRBJ1-5; maybe TRBD1 (6 bases). Trimming shortened V by 7 bases and J by 2 bases, and 15 bases separated the two germline ends. This CDR3 region has 15 residues. CDR1 and CDR2 (germline): MDHEN, SYDVKM. CDR3 sequence: CASNQGGDGNQPQHF. CDR3 nucleotides: TGTGCCAGCAACCAAGGGGGAGACGGCAATCAGCCCCAGCATTTT.

V gene TRBV5-1 combines with J gene TRBJ2-3; 7 positions match TRBD1. The CDR3 is 14 residues long. Trimming took 2 bases from V and 3 from J; bases not matched to a gene: 3. Germline V gene sequence: CDR1 SGHRS, CDR2 YFSETQ. The chain's CDR3 is CASSLLRGTDTQYF. Here the CDR3 DNA reads TGCGCCAGCAGCTTACTCAGGGGGACAGATACGCAGTATTTT.

Written as DNA, the CDR3 is TGTGCCAGCAGCGTAGGCGTGGCTAGCGGCTACGAGCAGTACTTC. Translation gives CASSVGVASGYEQYF. The rearrangement joins TRBV9 to TRBJ2-7; TRBD2 matches at 7 bases. The CDR3 spans 15 residues. Germline loops: CDR1 SGDLS, CDR2 YYNGEE. Trimming removed 0 bases from V and 3 bases from J; junction bases left unmatched: 6.

This chain connects TRBV30 to TRBJ2-5, with TRBD1 matching over 7 bases. V was pared by 5 bases and J by 5 bases, with 14 bases of the junction left unmatched. Germline V lookup: CDR1 GTSNPN, CDR2 SVGIG (reference sequence). The CDR3 loop spans 15 amino acids. CDR3 loop: CAWGDGTAFEETQYF. CDR3 coding DNA: TGTGCCTGGGGAGACGGGACAGCCTTCGAGGAGACCCAGTACTTC.

Only a few counts were recorded for this clone. The chain carries TRBV18 and TRBJ2-7; 12 nucleotides align to TRBD2. Trimming took 3 bases from V and 4 from J; bases not matched to a gene: 1. The germline gives CDR1 KGHSH, CDR2 LQKENI. The CDR3 totals 14 residues. The DNA for the CDR3 is TGTGCCAGCTCACCGACTAGCGGGGGTTACGAGCAGTACTTC. It specifies CASSPTSGGYEQYF.

This chain joins TRBV28 and TRBJ1-1; tentatively, D is TRBD1 (6 bases). The ends were cut back, 7 bases at V and 0 bases at J, with 18 bases in the middle. The CDR3 is 16 amino acids. Germline CDR1 reads MDHEN; CDR2 reads SYDVKM. The CDR3 coding sequence is TGTGCCAGCATGGTCCTTACAGGGATACTGAACACTGAAGCTTTCTTT. Translation gives CASMVLTGILNTEAFF. Based on the CDR3 plus reference TRBV28 and TRBJ1-1, the full variable domain is DVKVTQSSRYLVKRTGEKVFLECVQDMDHENMFWYRQDPGLGLRLIYFSYDVKMKEKGDIPEGYSVSREKKERFSLILESASTNQTSMYLCASMVLTGILNTEAFFGQGTRLTVV.

This chain links TRBV7-2 with TRBJ1-3; D is ambiguous. Per germline, CDR1 SGHTA and CDR2 FQGNSA. Trimming cost V 5 bases and J 7 bases, with 12 bases left between them. The length of the CDR3 is 13 residues. CDR3 sequence reads: CASSTLQRNTIYF. In DNA, the CDR3 is TGTGCCAGCAGCACCCTCCAGCGGAACACCATATATTTT.

The chain carries TRBV7-3 and TRBJ2-5; TRBD1 is a possible D gene (6 bases). With 0 bases removed from V and 1 base from J, the gap between germline ends came to 6 bases. The CDR3 is 14 amino acids. Germline values: CDR1 SGHTA, CDR2 FQGTGA. Here the CDR3 DNA reads TGTGCCAGCAGCTTAACGGGGGCCCAAGAGACCCAGTACTTC. This translates into CASSLTGAQETQYF.

This chain uses TRBV6-5 with TRBJ2-7; 7 bases fit TRBD2. V shed 5 bases and J 9 bases; nucleotides not matched to a gene: 10. Per the germline V gene, CDR1 is MNHEY and CDR2 is SVGAGI. The CDR3 consists of 13 residues. Here the CDR3 reads CASSHSGTLGQYF. DNA of the CDR3: TGTGCCAGCAGTCACAGCGGGACCCTGGGGCAGTACTTC.

The table lists this clone with a few counts. The chain carries TRBV5-1 and TRBJ1-2; a weak D match, TRBD1 (6 bases). The CDR3 consists of 13 residues. The ends were cut back, 2 bases at V and 7 bases at J, with 12 bases in the middle. The germline V gene encodes CDR1 SGHRS and CDR2 YFSETQ. CDR3 DNA: TGCGCCAGCAGCTTCGAAAACAGGGCTGGCTACACCTTC. This codes for CASSFENRAGYTF.

The chain uses TRBV4-2 and TRBJ2-6, with D possibly TRBD2 on 5 matching bases. The CDR3 length is 15 residues. The V end lost 8 bases, the J end lost 1 base, and 12 bases lay between the germline ends. Germline CDR1 LGHNA, CDR2 YNFKEQ. In nucleotides, the CDR3 is TGTGCCAGCGCCGCCCGGACTTCTGGGGCCAACGTCCTGACTTTC. It specifies CASAARTSGANVLTF.

The rearrangement uses TRBV30 and TRBJ1-1, with TRBD1 as a possible D gene (5 bases). Per germline, CDR1 GTSNPN and CDR2 SVGIG (reference sequence). CDR3 length: 15 residues. Between the trimmed V and J ends, which lost 5 bases and 1 base, there was a span of 17 bases. In DNA, the CDR3 is TGTGCCTGGTCATCCGGGGGGACTTCGAACACTGAAGCTTTCTTT. It codes for CAWSSGGTSNTEAFF.

This clone was observed a handful of times. The chain couples TRBV6-1 to TRBJ2-7, with a possible D match to TRBD2 (6 bases). The CDR3 has 16 amino acids. The V and J ends lost 3 bases and 6 bases respectively, with 21 bases between them. Germline V CDR1 and CDR2: MNHNS, SASEGT. The CDR3 loop reads CASSDRGTPSPSEQYF. In nucleotides, the CDR3 is TGTGCCAGCAGTGATCGAGGGACTCCGTCCCCGTCCGAGCAGTACTTC.

The chain employs TRBV30 and TRBJ1-2; 9 positions match TRBD1. CDR1 and CDR2 from the germline V gene are GTSNPN and SVGIG (reference sequence). This CDR3 spans 14 amino acids. With V trimmed by 2 bases and J by 2 bases, 3 bases remained unmatched. The CDR3 coding sequence is TGTGCCTGGAGTATAGGACAGGGGAACTATGGCTACACCTTC. Amino acid sequence: CAWSIGQGNYGYTF.

This clone has just one count. The gene calls are TRBV6-4 and TRBJ1-2, with 10 bases matching TRBD1. The CDR3 length is 15 residues. Germline loops: CDR1 MRHNA, CDR2 SNTAGT. The V gene end was trimmed by 11 bases and the J gene end by 0 bases; junction bases not matched to a gene: 9. The CDR3 sequence is CAGPGQGLSNYGYTF. The CDR3 DNA reads TGTGCCGGACCGGGACAGGGGCTTTCTAACTATGGCTACACCTTC.

This chain uses TRBV6-5 with TRBJ1-1; no clear D gene. CDR3 length: 15 residues. Trimming cost V 0 bases and J 0 bases, with 8 bases left between them. Looked up from germline, CDR1 is MNHEY and CDR2 is SVGAGI. The CDR3 DNA sequence: TGTGCCAGCAGTTACTCGGGCAGTTTGAACACTGAAGCTTTCTTT. This codes for CASSYSGSLNTEAFF.

This rearrangement joins TRBV6-5 to TRBJ2-7, with 7 bases aligning to TRBD1. Germline-derived CDR1 and CDR2 are MNHEY and SVGAGI. V gave up 5 bases and J gave up 0 bases; unmatched junction bases: 7. The CDR3 is 15 amino acids. This chain's CDR3 is CASSLMTGSSYEQYF. The CDR3 region has the DNA TGTGCCAGCAGTCTGATGACAGGGAGCTCCTACGAGCAGTACTTC.

For the CDR3, the DNA is TGCGCCAGCCGCCTATCCTACGAGCAGTACTTC. Encoded protein: CASRLSYEQYF. This rearrangement joins TRBV5-1 to TRBJ2-7; D remains unclear. Germline V lookup: CDR1 SGHRS, CDR2 YFSETQ. The germline V and J ends were trimmed by 7 bases and 1 base, with 6 bases remaining between them. The CDR3 runs 11 residues.

The chain recombines TRBV19 with TRBJ2-7; 8 bases fit TRBD2. Germline-derived CDR1 and CDR2 are LNHDA and SQIVND (reference sequence). There are 14 residues in the CDR3. The V segment lost 6 bases and the J segment 5 bases; nucleotides outside the gene matches: 9. This chain's CDR3 is CASSYRTSWNEQYF. CDR3 sequence (DNA): TGTGCCAGTAGCTATCGGACTAGCTGGAACGAGCAGTACTTC.

The V and J genes are TRBV5-1 and TRBJ2-7, with 8 bases matching TRBD1. The germline V gene encodes CDR1 SGHRS and CDR2 YFSETQ. Trimming removed 4 bases from V and 7 bases from J; junction bases left unmatched: 10. This CDR3 region has 14 residues. The CDR3 protein is CASSVTQGAWEQYF. Written as DNA, the CDR3 is TGCGCCAGCAGCGTGACCCAGGGGGCGTGGGAGCAGTACTTC.

The chain couples TRBV9 to TRBJ1-1, with no clear D. Germline loops: CDR1 SGDLS, CDR2 YYNGEE. V gave up 0 bases and J gave up 7 bases, with 7 bases separating them. This CDR3 has 12 amino acids. Written as DNA, the CDR3 is TGTGCCAGCAGCGTAGGGGGAGGTGAAGCTTTCTTT. Its translation is CASSVGGGEAFF.

The rearrangement links TRBV9 to TRBJ2-3; TRBD2 matches at 11 bases. Germline CDR1 reads SGDLS; CDR2 reads YYNGEE. Trimming cost V 5 bases and J 4 bases; bases outside gene matches: 3. The CDR3 covers 14 residues. The CDR3 is CASSIAGGPDTQYF. The CDR3 coding sequence is TGTGCCAGCAGTATAGCGGGAGGGCCAGATACGCAGTATTTT.